The 26 T cell receptor beta chains listed next were all sequenced from one sample in a study of blood T cell repertoires in COVID-19. Clones were sequenced by immunoSEQ multiplex PCR, and TCRdb holds only the in-frame ones, with some missing. The sample yields 50,000 to 65,000 clones, about 86% seen once. Sequencing was performed on peripheral blood. These receptors came from a man aged 55 to 70 with acute or convalescent COVID-19.

In this sample, this clone turned up once. The chain couples TRBV9 to TRBJ1-2; no clear D gene. The CDR3 consists of 14 residues. CDR1 is SGDLS, CDR2 YYNGEE, per germline. Trimming shortened V by 0 bases and J by 2 bases, and 8 bases separated the two germline ends. The CDR3 region has the DNA TGTGCCAGCAGCGTAGGCCCCGGGAACTATGGCTACACCTTC. It is translated as CASSVGPGNYGYTF.

This sequence joins TRBV12-3 or TRBV12-4 and TRBJ2-1, with TRBD2 as a possible D gene (5 bases). Trimming left V 6 bases short and J 4 bases short, with 10 bases between. The CDR3 has 13 residues. This chain's CDR3 is CASSLSGYNEQFF. The CDR3 coding sequence is TGTGCCAGCAGCCTGTCGGGATACAATGAGCAGTTCTTC.

The J gene is TRBJ1-2, the V gene TRBV27, with TRBD1 matching 11 bases. The trim removed 5 bases at V and 2 bases at J, leaving 1 base unmatched. This CDR3 is built from 14 residues. CDR1 is MNHEY, CDR2 SMNVEV, per germline (reference sequence). Here the CDR3 DNA reads TGTGCCAGCAGTCGGGACAGGGGGAACTATGGCTACACCTTC. This encodes CASSRDRGNYGYTF.

The J gene is TRBJ1-4, the V gene TRBV18; TRBD1 matches at 8 bases. V lost 4 bases and J lost 6; bases outside the gene matches: 4. The CDR3 runs 14 residues. Germline V gene sequence: CDR1 KGHSH, CDR2 LQKENI. CDR3 amino acids: CASSQQGAHEKLFF. In nucleotides, the CDR3 is TGTGCCAGCTCACAGCAGGGGGCGCATGAAAAACTGTTTTTT.

This clone has just one count. V usage is TRBV5-6 and J usage is TRBJ2-2; possible D gene TRBD2, 5 bases. Trimming removed 4 bases at V and 7 bases at J, with 11 bases between. CDR1 SGHDT and CDR2 YYEEEE come from the germline V gene. This CDR3 region has 13 residues. This chain's CDR3 is CASSPKGVGELFF. The CDR3 coding sequence is TGTGCCAGCAGCCCGAAGGGAGTCGGGGAGCTGTTTTTT.

V is TRBV3-1 (or the pseudogene TRBV3-2) and J is TRBJ2-5; maybe TRBD1 (5 bases). Trimming took off 4 bases at V and 4 bases at J, with 16 bases between the two ends. The germline CDR1 and CDR2 sequences are LGHDT and YNNKEL (reference sequence). The CDR3 sequence is 15 residues long. CDR3 nucleotides: TGTGCCAGCAGCCTAACTCCAGGGATGGGAGAGACCCAGTACTTC. Translated: CASSLTPGMGETQYF.

V usage is TRBV6-1 and J usage is TRBJ1-1, with a weak D call TRBD1 (5 bases). Germline V gene sequence: CDR1 MNHNS, CDR2 SASEGT. The CDR3 covers 15 residues. Deletions cut 3 bases from V and 4 bases from J, with 15 bases between. This chain's CDR3 is CASSDRRQGLTEAFF. CDR3 sequence (DNA): TGTGCCAGCAGTGATAGGAGGCAGGGACTCACTGAAGCTTTCTTT.

The chain couples TRBV15 to TRBJ2-5; 9 nucleotides agree with TRBD1. The V segment lost 0 bases and the J segment 4 bases; nucleotides outside the gene matches: 0. Germline CDR1 and CDR2: LNHNV and YYDKDF (reference sequence). This CDR3 has 14 residues. CDR3 bases: TGTGCCACCAGCAGAGAGACAGGGGGAGAGACCCAGTACTTC. Residues: CATSRETGGETQYF.

The chain recombines TRBV6-5 with TRBJ2-1, with unresolved D. Germline CDR1 and CDR2: MNHEY and SVGAGI. The ends were cut back, 7 bases at V and 7 bases at J, with 11 bases in the middle. The CDR3 totals 12 residues. The CDR3 DNA is TGTGCCAGCAACCCGTGGCAGAATGAGCAGTTCTTC. It specifies CASNPWQNEQFF.

This clone is a singleton in its sample. The chain combines TRBV4-2 with TRBJ1-6; 9 bases agree with TRBD1. J gave up 9 bases and V 4 bases, and 7 bases lay outside the gene matches. This CDR3 comprises 15 residues. Germline CDR1 reads LGHNA; CDR2 reads YNFKEQ. The CDR3 nucleotides are TGTGCCAGCAGCCCAGGGACAGGGTTAGGTTCACCCCTCCACTTT. Translating it yields CASSPGTGLGSPLHF.

On this clone itself: At one of its ends the junction is not consistent with the germline gene, which may arise from a read error. The chain employs TRBV5-4 and TRBJ2-3, with TRBD2 as a possible D gene (6 bases). The CDR3 totals 15 residues. CDR1 is SGHNT, CDR2 YYREEE, per germline (reference sequence). The CDR3 here is CASSLGLGTSDTQYF. The CDR3 DNA sequence: TGTGCCAGCAGTTTGGGACTGGGTACTAGTGATACGCAGTATTTT.

CDR3 sequence: CASSKQGNTEAFF. As DNA, the CDR3 is TGCGCCAGCAGTAAGCAGGGGAACACTGAAGCTTTCTTT. The chain combines TRBV10-2 with TRBJ1-1; TRBD1 is a possible D gene (5 bases). From germline, CDR1 is WSHSY and CDR2 SAAADI. The CDR3 loop spans 13 amino acids. Trimming stripped 5 bases from V and 1 base from J, with 8 bases between.

The sample holds one count of this clone. The chain joins TRBV9 to TRBJ1-4; TRBD1 might be the D (5 bases). Trimming took off 2 bases at V and 7 bases at J, with 18 bases between the two ends. The CDR3 extends over 16 amino acids. Germline lookup yields CDR1 SGDLS and CDR2 YYNGEE. The CDR3 here is CASSVAIGTLSEKLFF. In DNA, the CDR3 is TGTGCCAGCAGCGTCGCGATCGGGACTCTTTCTGAAAAACTGTTTTTT.

The gene calls are TRBV28 and TRBJ2-7; 8 bases agree with TRBD2. Trimming cost V 7 bases and J 0 bases; bases outside gene matches: 8. CDR3 length: 15 residues. Per germline, CDR1 MDHEN and CDR2 SYDVKM. CDR3 bases: TGTGCCAGCACCCTGGGGGGGACTAGCTCCTACGAGCAGTACTTC. This gives the protein CASTLGGTSSYEQYF.

This clone was counted between two and nine times. The sample carries other DNA sequences with the same CDR3. The chain joins TRBV19 to TRBJ1-6; D not certain. Germline V gives CDR1 LNHDA, CDR2 SQIVND (reference sequence). The CDR3 length is 16 residues. V lost 3 bases to trimming and J lost 9 bases, with 18 bases between them. CDR3 nucleotides: TGTGCCAGTAGTATGGCCGGGATGATGGACGGTTCACCCCTCCACTTT. This sequence encodes CASSMAGMMDGSPLHF. The whole variable domain, remainder taken from reference TRBV19 and TRBJ1-6, is DGGITQSPKYLFRKEGQNVTLSCEQNLNHDAMYWYRQDPGQGLRLIYYSQIVNDFQKGDIAEGYSVSREKKESFPLTVTSAQKNPTAFYLCASSMAGMMDGSPLHFGNGTRLTVT.

V is TRBV27 and J is TRBJ2-3; TRBD1 aligns across 11 bases. Germline V gene lookup returns CDR1 MNHEY and CDR2 SMNVEV (reference sequence). The CDR3 covers 17 residues. Trimming took 3 bases from V and 4 from J; bases not matched to a gene: 9. The CDR3 loop is CASSFPGTGGSADTQYF. The DNA of the CDR3 is TGTGCCAGCAGTTTTCCCGGGACAGGGGGGTCCGCAGATACGCAGTATTTT.

The chain is built from TRBV28 and TRBJ1-1; D may be TRBD1 (6 bases). CDR1 is MDHEN and CDR2 is SYDVKM in the germline V gene. V was shortened by 2 bases and J by 6 bases, with 13 bases between the two germline ends. This CDR3 region has 14 residues. CDR3 loop: CASSLGGRFAEAFF. CDR3 in DNA: TGTGCCAGCAGTTTAGGGGGCCGGTTCGCTGAAGCTTTCTTT.

The chain joins TRBV9 to TRBJ1-5, with D uncertain. This CDR3 spans 15 amino acids. Germline V gene data show CDR1 as SGDLS and CDR2 as YYNGEE. The V end lost 0 bases, the J end lost 1 base, and 8 bases lay between the germline ends. Here the CDR3 reads CASSVDPVSNQPQHF. CDR3 bases: TGTGCCAGCAGCGTAGACCCGGTAAGCAATCAGCCCCAGCATTTT.

The chain combines TRBV28 with TRBJ1-6, with TRBD1 matching over 8 bases. The germline V gene encodes CDR1 MDHEN and CDR2 SYDVKM. The CDR3 is 15 amino acids. Trimming took 6 bases from V and 3 from J; bases not matched to a gene: 4. This CDR3 reads CASRGQGSYNSPLHF. CDR3 coding DNA: TGTGCCAGCAGAGGACAGGGTAGCTATAATTCACCCCTCCACTTT.

The chain carries TRBV30 and TRBJ1-1, with D perhaps TRBD1 (6 bases). Germline V lookup: CDR1 GTSNPN, CDR2 SVGIG (reference sequence). Deletions cut 6 bases from V and 11 bases from J, with 19 bases between. There are 12 residues in the CDR3. CDR3 residues: CACHSGAGVAFF. CDR3 nucleotides: TGTGCCTGTCATTCGGGGGCGGGAGTCGCTTTCTTT.

The genes are TRBV21-1 and TRBJ2-1; TRBD2, the table's D call, lacks a check against the DNA. TRBV21-1 is a pseudogene. The CDR3 contains 17 residues. CDR3 protein: CASSPGAALAGGWEQFF. The CDR3 bases are TGTGCCAGCAGCCCCGGCGCGGCACTAGCGGGAGGCTGGGAGCAGTTCTTC.

The rearrangement uses TRBV5-6 and TRBJ2-1; TRBD2 matches 9 bases. Trimming cost V 1 base and J 6 bases; bases outside gene matches: 2. CDR3 length equals 14 residues. Germline lookup yields CDR1 SGHDT and CDR2 YYEEEE. CDR3 sequence: CASSLMTSGNEQFF. CDR3 DNA sequence: TGTGCCAGCAGCTTGATGACTAGCGGCAATGAGCAGTTCTTC.

V is TRBV6-5 and J is TRBJ2-3; possibly TRBD1 for D (6 bases). CDR1 is MNHEY, CDR2 SVGAGI, per germline. The CDR3 sequence is 15 residues long. Trimming stripped 0 bases from V and 2 bases from J, with 9 bases between. CDR3: CASSYSRQATDTQYF. The CDR3 DNA reads as TGTGCCAGCAGTTACTCGAGACAGGCCACAGATACGCAGTATTTT.

The V and J genes are TRBV4-1 and TRBJ2-3, with 7 bases matching TRBD1. The CDR3 sequence is 15 residues long. Germline lookup yields CDR1 MGHRA and CDR2 YSYEKL. Trimming removed 4 bases from V and 4 bases from J; junction bases left unmatched: 8. CDR3 region: CASSPRQGSADTQYF. Here the CDR3 DNA reads TGCGCCAGCAGCCCTCGACAGGGCTCAGCAGATACGCAGTATTTT.

CDR3 bases: TGTGCCAGCTCACGGGCGATCGGGGATCAGCCCCAGCATTTT. Translated, it gives CASSRAIGDQPQHF. The chain carries TRBV18 and TRBJ1-5; D remains unclear. The CDR3 runs 14 residues. V gave up 4 bases and J gave up 5 bases, with 12 bases separating them. The germline V gene has CDR1 KGHSH and CDR2 LQKENI.

The sample holds one count of this clone. This chain connects TRBV5-4 to TRBJ2-7; TRBD1 is a possible D gene (6 bases). The CDR3 loop spans 15 amino acids. V was shortened by 1 base and J by 0 bases, with 11 bases between the two germline ends. Germline lookup yields CDR1 SGHNT and CDR2 YYREEE (reference sequence). CDR3 DNA: TGTGCCAGCAGCTTGAGGGGGAAGGCCTCCTACGAGCAGTACTTC. It codes for CASSLRGKASYEQYF.